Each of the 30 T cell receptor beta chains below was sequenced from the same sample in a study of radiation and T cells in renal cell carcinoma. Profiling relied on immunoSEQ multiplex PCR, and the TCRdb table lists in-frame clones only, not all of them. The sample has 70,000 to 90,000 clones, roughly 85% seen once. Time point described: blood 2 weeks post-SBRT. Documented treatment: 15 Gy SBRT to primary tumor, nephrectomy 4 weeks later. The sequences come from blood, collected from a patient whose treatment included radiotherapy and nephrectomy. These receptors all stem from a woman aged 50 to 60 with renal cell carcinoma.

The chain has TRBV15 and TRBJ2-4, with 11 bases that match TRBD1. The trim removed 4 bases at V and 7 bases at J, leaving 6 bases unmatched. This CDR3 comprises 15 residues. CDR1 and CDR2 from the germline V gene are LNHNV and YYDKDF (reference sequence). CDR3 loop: CATSTTGQGANIQYF. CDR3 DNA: TGTGCCACCAGCACCACTGGACAGGGGGCGAACATTCAGTACTTC.

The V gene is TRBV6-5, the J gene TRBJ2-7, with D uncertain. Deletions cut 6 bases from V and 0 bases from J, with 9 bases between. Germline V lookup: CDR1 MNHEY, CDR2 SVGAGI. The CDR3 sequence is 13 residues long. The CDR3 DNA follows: TGTGCCAGCAGGCCCCCTAGCTCCTACGAGCAGTACTTC. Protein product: CASRPPSSYEQYF.

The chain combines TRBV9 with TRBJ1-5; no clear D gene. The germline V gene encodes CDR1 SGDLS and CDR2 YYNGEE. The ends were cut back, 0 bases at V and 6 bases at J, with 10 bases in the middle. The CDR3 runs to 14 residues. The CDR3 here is CASSVGHGGQPQHF. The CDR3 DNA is TGTGCCAGCAGCGTAGGCCATGGCGGTCAGCCCCAGCATTTT.

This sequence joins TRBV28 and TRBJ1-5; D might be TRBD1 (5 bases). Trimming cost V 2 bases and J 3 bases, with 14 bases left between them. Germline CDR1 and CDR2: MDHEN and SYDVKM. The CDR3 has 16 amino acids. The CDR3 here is CASSLRTGPFNQPQHF. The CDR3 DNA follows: TGTGCCAGCAGTTTACGGACGGGGCCTTTCAATCAGCCCCAGCATTTT.

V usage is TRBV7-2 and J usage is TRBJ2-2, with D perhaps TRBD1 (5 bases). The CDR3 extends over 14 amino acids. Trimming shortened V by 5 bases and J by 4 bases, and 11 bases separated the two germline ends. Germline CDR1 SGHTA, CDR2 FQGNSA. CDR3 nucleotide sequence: TGTGCCAGCAGCCCAGGGTCGGGCACCGGGGAGCTGTTTTTT. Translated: CASSPGSGTGELFF.

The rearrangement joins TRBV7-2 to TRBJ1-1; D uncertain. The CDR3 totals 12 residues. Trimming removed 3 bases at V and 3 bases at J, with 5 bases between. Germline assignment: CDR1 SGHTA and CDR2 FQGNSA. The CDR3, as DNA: TGTGCCAGCAGCTTCTCGGACACTGAAGCTTTCTTT. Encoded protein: CASSFSDTEAFF. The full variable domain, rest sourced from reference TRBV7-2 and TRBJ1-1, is GAGVSQSPSNKVTEKGKDVELRCDPISGHTALYWYRQSLGQGLEFLIYFQGNSAPDKSGLPSDRFSAERTGGSVSTLTIQRTQQEDSAVYLCASSFSDTEAFFGQGTRLTVV.

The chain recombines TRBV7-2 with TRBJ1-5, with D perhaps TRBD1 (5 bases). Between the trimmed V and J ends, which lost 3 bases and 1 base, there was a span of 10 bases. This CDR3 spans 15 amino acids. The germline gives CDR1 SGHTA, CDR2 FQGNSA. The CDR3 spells CASSFYGDSNQPQHF. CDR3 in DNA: TGTGCCAGCAGCTTTTACGGGGACAGCAATCAGCCCCAGCATTTT.

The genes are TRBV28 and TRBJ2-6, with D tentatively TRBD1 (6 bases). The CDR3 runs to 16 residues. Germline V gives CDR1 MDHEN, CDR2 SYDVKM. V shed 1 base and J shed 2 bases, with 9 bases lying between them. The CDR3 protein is CASSLFGGAGANVLTF. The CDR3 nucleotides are TGTGCCAGCAGTTTATTTGGGGGCGCTGGGGCCAACGTCCTGACTTTC. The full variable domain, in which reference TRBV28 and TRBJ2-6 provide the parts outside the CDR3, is DVKVTQSSRYLVKRTGEKVFLECVQDMDHENMFWYRQDPGLGLRLIYFSYDVKMKEKGDIPEGYSVSREKKERFSLILESASTNQTSMYLCASSLFGGAGANVLTFGAGSRLTVL.

CDR3 DNA: TGCGCCAGCAGCTTTTCAGGGGTGAACACTGAAGCTTTCTTT. Residues: CASSFSGVNTEAFF. The V call is TRBV5-1, the J call TRBJ1-1; tentatively, D is TRBD1 (6 bases). Germline assignment: CDR1 SGHRS and CDR2 YFSETQ. This CDR3 is built from 14 residues. Trimming took 2 bases from V and 0 from J, leaving 8 bases between them.

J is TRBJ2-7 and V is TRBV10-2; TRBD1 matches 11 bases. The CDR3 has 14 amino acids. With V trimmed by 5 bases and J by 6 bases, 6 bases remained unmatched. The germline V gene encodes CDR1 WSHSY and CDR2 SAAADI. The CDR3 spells CASSLDRGQAEQYF. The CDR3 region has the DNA TGCGCCAGCAGTCTGGACAGGGGGCAGGCCGAGCAGTACTTC.

The CDR3 nucleotides read TGTGCCAGCAGTTTCGTCGGGGGGGTCCAAGAGACCCAGTACTTC. It specifies CASSFVGGVQETQYF. V usage is TRBV28 and J usage is TRBJ2-5; 8 bases are a match to TRBD2. V was pared by 3 bases and J by 1 base, with 4 bases of the junction left unmatched. The CDR3 runs 15 residues. The V gene's germline CDR1 is MDHEN and CDR2 SYDVKM.

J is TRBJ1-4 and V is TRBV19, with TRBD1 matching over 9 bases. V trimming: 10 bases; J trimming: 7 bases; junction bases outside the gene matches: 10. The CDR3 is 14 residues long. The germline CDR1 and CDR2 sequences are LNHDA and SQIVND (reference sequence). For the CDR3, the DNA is TGTGCCACCCAACAGGGGGCAGAGAGTGAAAAACTGTTTTTT. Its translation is CATQQGAESEKLFF.

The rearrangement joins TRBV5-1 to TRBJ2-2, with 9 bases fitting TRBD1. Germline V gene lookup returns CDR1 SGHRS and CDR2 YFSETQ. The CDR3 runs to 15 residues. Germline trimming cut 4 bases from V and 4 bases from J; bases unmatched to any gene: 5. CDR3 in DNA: TGCGCCAGCAGCCCAGGACAGGGGTTCACCGGGGAGCTGTTTTTT. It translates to CASSPGQGFTGELFF.

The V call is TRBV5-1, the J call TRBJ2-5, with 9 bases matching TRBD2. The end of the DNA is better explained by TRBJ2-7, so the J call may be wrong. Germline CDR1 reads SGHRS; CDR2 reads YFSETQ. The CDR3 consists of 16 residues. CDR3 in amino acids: CASSLGAGGQYYEQYF. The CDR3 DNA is TGCGCCAGCAGCTTGGGTGCGGGAGGGCAGTACTACGAGCAGTACTTC.

Written as DNA, the CDR3 is TGTGCCAGCAGCCAGCGTGGCGGGGCCGGGACATGGACTAACTATGGCTACACCTTC. It is translated as CASSQRGGAGTWTNYGYTF. The rearrangement links TRBV11-2 to TRBJ1-2; D is perhaps TRBD1 (6 bases). Trimming took 5 bases from V and 0 from J, leaving 25 bases between them. In germline, CDR1 is SGHAT, CDR2 FQNNGV. The CDR3 contains 19 residues.

The CDR3 sequence is CASSPRGFATNEKLFF. DNA of the CDR3: TGTGCCAGCAGCCCACGTGGTTTTGCAACTAATGAAAAACTGTTTTTT. The J gene is TRBJ1-4, the V gene TRBV7-9; D call uncertain. Germline V gives CDR1 SEHNR, CDR2 FQNEAQ (reference sequence). V was cut by 5 bases and J by 0 bases, with 13 bases left in between. The length of the CDR3 is 16 residues.

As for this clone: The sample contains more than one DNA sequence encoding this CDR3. CDR3 loop: CASSVGDRVGQPQHF. CDR3 nucleotide sequence: TGTGCCAGCAGCGTAGGGGACAGGGTAGGTCAGCCCCAGCATTTT. The chain couples TRBV9 to TRBJ1-5, with 9 bases that match TRBD1. Germline assignment: CDR1 SGDLS and CDR2 YYNGEE. The CDR3 sequence is 15 residues long. The ends lost 0 bases at V and 6 bases at J; junction bases unmatched: 4.

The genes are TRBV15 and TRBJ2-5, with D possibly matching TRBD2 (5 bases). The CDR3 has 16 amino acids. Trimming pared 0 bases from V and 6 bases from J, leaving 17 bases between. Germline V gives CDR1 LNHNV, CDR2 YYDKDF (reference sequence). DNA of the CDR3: TGTGCCACCAGCAGAGATCTCGCAGTGGGAGCTCAGACCCAGTACTTC. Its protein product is CATSRDLAVGAQTQYF.

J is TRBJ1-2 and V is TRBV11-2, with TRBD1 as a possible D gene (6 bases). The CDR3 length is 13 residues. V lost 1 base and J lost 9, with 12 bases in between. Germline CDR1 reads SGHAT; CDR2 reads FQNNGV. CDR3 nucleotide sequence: TGTGCCAGCAGCTTAGTGGCAGGGGCAAGCTACACCTTC. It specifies CASSLVAGASYTF.

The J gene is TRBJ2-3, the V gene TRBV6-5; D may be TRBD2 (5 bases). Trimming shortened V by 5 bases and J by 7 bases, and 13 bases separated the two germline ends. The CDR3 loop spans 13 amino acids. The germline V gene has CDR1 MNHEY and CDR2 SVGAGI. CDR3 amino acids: CASSPRASNTQYF. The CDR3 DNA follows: TGTGCCAGCAGTCCCCGAGCTAGCAATACGCAGTATTTT.

The CDR3 DNA reads as TGCGCCAGCAGCCAAGACAGGACAGCAAACTATGGCTACACCTTC. It codes for CASSQDRTANYGYTF. The chain joins TRBV4-1 to TRBJ1-2; D might be TRBD1 (6 bases). Trimming shortened V by 0 bases and J by 2 bases, and 10 bases separated the two germline ends. CDR1 is MGHRA, CDR2 YSYEKL, per germline. The CDR3 extends over 15 amino acids.

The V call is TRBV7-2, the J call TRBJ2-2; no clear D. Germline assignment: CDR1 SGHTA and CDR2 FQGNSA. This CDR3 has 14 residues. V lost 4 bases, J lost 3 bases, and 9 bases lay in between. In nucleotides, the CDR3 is TGTGCCAGCAGCTACTCAGCCGACACCGGGGAGCTGTTTTTT. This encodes CASSYSADTGELFF.

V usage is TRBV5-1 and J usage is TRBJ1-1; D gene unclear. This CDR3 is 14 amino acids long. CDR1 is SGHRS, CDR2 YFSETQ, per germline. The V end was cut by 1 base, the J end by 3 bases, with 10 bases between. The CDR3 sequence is CASSLSGKDTEAFF. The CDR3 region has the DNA TGCGCCAGCAGCTTGTCAGGAAAAGACACTGAAGCTTTCTTT.

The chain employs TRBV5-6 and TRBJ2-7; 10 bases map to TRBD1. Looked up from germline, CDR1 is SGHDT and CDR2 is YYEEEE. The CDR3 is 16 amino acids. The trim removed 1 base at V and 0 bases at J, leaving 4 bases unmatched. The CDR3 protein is CASSLQGTGASYEQYF. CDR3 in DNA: TGTGCCAGCAGCTTGCAGGGGACAGGGGCCTCCTACGAGCAGTACTTC.

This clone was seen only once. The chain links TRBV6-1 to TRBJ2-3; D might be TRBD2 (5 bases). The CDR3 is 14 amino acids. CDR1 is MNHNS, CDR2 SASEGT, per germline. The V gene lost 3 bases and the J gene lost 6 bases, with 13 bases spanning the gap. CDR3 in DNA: TGTGCCAGCAGTGACGGGGAGCGGTGGGATACGCAGTATTTT. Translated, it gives CASSDGERWDTQYF.

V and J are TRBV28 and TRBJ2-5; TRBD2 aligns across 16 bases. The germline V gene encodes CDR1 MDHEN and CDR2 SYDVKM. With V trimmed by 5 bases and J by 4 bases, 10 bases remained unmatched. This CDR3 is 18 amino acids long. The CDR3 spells CASSPAGTSGRAGETQYF. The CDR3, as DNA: TGTGCCAGCAGTCCTGCCGGGACTAGCGGGAGGGCCGGAGAGACCCAGTACTTC.

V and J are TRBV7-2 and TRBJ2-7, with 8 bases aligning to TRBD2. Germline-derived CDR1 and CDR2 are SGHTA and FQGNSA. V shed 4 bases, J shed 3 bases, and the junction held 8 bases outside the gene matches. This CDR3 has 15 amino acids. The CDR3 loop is CASSSRGSGNYEQYF. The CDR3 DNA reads TGTGCCAGCAGCTCGAGGGGTAGCGGGAACTACGAGCAGTACTTC.

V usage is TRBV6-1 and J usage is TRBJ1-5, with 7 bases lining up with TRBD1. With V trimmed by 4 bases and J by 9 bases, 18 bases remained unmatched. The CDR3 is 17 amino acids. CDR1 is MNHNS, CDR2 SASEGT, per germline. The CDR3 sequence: CASSAYGQGVDLAPQHF. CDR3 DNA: TGTGCCAGCAGTGCTTATGGTCAGGGGGTCGATTTGGCGCCCCAGCATTTT.

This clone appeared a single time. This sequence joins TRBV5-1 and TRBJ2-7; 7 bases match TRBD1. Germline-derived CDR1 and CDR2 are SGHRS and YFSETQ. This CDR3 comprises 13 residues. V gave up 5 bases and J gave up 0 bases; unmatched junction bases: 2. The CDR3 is CASRTGSSYEQYF. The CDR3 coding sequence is TGCGCCAGCAGGACAGGGAGCTCCTACGAGCAGTACTTC.

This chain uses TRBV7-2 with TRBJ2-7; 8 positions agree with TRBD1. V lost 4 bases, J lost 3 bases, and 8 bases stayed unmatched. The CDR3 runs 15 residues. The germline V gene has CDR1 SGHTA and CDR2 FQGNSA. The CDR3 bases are TGTGCCAGCAGCTCGGCCTTAGACAGGGGCTACGAGCAGTACTTC. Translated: CASSSALDRGYEQYF.